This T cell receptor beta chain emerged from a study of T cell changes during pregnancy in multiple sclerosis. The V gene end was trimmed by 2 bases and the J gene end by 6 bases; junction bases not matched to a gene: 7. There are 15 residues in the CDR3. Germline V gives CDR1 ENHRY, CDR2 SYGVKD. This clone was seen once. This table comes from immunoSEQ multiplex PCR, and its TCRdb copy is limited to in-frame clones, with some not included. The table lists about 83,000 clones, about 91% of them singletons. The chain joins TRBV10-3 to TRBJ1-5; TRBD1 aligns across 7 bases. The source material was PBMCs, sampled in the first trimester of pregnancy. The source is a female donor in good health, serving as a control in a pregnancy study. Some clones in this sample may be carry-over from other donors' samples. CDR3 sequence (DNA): TGTGCCATCAGTGAGGCGGGAGGGGGCGGTCAGCCCCAGCATTTT. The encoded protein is CAISEAGGGGQPQHF.